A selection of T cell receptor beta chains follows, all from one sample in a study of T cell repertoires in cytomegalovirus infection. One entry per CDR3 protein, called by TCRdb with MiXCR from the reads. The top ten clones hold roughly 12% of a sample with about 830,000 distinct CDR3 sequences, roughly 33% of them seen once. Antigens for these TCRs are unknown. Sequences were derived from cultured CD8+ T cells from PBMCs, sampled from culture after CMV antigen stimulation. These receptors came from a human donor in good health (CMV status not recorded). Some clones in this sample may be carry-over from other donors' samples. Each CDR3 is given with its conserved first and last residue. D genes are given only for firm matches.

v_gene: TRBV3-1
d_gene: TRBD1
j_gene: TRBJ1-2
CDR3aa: CASSQVRGLNYGYTF

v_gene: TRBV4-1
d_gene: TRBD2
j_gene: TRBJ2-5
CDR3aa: CASSLSRGRAETQYF

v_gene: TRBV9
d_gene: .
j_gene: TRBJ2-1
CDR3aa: CASSADPGYNEQFF

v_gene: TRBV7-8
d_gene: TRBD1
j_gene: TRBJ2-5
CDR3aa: CASSSRADRPKETQYF

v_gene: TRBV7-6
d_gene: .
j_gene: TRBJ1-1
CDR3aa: CASSLSSGRTEAFF

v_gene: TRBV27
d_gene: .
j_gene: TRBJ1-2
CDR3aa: CASSLNKGLNYGYTF

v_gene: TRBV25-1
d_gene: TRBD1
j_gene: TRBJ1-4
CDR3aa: CASIGQGALEKLFF

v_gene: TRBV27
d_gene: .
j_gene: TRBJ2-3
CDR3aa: CASNSFVTDTQYF

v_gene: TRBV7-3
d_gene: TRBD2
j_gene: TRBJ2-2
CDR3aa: CASSLTGAGDGTGELFF

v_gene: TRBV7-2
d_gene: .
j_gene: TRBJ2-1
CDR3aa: CASSLAAGANEQFF

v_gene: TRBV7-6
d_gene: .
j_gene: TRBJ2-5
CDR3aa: CASSRDQGKETQYF

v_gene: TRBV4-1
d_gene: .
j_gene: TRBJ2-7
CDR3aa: CASSQGFASAYEQYF

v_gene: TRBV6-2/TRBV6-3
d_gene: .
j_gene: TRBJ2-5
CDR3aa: CASSYENSGETQYF

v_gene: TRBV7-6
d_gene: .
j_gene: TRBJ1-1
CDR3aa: CASSLAGLGNTEAFF

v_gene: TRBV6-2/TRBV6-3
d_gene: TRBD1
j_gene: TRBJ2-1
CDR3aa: CASSGTDSYNEQFF

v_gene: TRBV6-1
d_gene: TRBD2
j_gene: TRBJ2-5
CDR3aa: CASSVGGGQETQYF

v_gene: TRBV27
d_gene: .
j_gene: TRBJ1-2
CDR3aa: CASRGPGLGYTF

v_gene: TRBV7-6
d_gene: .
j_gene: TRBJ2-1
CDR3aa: CASSSRDDTSEQFF

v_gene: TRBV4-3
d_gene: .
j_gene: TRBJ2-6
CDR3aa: CASSQDRSRSGANVLTF

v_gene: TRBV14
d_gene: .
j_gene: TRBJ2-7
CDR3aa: CASSQVIYEQYF

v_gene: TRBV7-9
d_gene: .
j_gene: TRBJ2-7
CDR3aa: CASSRFRGTRKYEQYF

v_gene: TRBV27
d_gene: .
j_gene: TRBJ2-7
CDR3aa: CASSLGALVYEQYF

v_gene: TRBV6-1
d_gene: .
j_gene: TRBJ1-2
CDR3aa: CASSAAGESYGYTF

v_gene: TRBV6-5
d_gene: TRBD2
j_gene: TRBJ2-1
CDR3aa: CASTNGGLAGPGNEQFF

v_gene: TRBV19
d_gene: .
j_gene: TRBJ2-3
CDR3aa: CASSTEEKGLHGTDTQYF

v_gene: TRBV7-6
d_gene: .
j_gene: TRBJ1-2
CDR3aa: CASSLGDRGALVYGYTF

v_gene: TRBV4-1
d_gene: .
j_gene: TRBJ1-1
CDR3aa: CASSQESRGGAEAFF

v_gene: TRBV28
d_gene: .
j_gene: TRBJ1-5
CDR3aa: CASNLPAGWNQPQHF

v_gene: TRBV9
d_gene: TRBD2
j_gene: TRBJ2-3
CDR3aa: CASSTSGTSGGDTQYF

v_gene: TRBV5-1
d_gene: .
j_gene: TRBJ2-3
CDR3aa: CASSLRVSRTDTQYF

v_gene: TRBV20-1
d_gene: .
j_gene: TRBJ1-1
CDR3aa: CSATSEAFF

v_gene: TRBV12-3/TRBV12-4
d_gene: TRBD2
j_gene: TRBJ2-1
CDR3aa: CASSPGLAEREQFF

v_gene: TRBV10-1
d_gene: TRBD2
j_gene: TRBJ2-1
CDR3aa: CASSEGLAGGPYNEQFF

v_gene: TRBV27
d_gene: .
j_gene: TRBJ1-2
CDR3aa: CASSLNLNYGYTF

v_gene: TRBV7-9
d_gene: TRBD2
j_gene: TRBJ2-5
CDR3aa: CASSLGWSSGSGETQYF

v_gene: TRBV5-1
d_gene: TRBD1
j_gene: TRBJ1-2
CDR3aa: CASSRLTGTENYGYTF

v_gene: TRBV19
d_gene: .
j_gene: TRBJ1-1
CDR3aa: CASTPNLVRGTEAFF

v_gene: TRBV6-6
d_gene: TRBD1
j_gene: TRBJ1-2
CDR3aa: CASSPRTGKENGYTF

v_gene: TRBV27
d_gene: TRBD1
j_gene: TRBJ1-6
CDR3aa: CASSSGQGDNSPLHF

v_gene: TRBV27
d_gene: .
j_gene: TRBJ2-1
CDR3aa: CASSIQGSSYNEQFF

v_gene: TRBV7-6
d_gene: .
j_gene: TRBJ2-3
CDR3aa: CASRSGSDTQYF

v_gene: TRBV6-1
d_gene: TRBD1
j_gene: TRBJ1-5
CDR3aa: CASSEGTGSQPQHF